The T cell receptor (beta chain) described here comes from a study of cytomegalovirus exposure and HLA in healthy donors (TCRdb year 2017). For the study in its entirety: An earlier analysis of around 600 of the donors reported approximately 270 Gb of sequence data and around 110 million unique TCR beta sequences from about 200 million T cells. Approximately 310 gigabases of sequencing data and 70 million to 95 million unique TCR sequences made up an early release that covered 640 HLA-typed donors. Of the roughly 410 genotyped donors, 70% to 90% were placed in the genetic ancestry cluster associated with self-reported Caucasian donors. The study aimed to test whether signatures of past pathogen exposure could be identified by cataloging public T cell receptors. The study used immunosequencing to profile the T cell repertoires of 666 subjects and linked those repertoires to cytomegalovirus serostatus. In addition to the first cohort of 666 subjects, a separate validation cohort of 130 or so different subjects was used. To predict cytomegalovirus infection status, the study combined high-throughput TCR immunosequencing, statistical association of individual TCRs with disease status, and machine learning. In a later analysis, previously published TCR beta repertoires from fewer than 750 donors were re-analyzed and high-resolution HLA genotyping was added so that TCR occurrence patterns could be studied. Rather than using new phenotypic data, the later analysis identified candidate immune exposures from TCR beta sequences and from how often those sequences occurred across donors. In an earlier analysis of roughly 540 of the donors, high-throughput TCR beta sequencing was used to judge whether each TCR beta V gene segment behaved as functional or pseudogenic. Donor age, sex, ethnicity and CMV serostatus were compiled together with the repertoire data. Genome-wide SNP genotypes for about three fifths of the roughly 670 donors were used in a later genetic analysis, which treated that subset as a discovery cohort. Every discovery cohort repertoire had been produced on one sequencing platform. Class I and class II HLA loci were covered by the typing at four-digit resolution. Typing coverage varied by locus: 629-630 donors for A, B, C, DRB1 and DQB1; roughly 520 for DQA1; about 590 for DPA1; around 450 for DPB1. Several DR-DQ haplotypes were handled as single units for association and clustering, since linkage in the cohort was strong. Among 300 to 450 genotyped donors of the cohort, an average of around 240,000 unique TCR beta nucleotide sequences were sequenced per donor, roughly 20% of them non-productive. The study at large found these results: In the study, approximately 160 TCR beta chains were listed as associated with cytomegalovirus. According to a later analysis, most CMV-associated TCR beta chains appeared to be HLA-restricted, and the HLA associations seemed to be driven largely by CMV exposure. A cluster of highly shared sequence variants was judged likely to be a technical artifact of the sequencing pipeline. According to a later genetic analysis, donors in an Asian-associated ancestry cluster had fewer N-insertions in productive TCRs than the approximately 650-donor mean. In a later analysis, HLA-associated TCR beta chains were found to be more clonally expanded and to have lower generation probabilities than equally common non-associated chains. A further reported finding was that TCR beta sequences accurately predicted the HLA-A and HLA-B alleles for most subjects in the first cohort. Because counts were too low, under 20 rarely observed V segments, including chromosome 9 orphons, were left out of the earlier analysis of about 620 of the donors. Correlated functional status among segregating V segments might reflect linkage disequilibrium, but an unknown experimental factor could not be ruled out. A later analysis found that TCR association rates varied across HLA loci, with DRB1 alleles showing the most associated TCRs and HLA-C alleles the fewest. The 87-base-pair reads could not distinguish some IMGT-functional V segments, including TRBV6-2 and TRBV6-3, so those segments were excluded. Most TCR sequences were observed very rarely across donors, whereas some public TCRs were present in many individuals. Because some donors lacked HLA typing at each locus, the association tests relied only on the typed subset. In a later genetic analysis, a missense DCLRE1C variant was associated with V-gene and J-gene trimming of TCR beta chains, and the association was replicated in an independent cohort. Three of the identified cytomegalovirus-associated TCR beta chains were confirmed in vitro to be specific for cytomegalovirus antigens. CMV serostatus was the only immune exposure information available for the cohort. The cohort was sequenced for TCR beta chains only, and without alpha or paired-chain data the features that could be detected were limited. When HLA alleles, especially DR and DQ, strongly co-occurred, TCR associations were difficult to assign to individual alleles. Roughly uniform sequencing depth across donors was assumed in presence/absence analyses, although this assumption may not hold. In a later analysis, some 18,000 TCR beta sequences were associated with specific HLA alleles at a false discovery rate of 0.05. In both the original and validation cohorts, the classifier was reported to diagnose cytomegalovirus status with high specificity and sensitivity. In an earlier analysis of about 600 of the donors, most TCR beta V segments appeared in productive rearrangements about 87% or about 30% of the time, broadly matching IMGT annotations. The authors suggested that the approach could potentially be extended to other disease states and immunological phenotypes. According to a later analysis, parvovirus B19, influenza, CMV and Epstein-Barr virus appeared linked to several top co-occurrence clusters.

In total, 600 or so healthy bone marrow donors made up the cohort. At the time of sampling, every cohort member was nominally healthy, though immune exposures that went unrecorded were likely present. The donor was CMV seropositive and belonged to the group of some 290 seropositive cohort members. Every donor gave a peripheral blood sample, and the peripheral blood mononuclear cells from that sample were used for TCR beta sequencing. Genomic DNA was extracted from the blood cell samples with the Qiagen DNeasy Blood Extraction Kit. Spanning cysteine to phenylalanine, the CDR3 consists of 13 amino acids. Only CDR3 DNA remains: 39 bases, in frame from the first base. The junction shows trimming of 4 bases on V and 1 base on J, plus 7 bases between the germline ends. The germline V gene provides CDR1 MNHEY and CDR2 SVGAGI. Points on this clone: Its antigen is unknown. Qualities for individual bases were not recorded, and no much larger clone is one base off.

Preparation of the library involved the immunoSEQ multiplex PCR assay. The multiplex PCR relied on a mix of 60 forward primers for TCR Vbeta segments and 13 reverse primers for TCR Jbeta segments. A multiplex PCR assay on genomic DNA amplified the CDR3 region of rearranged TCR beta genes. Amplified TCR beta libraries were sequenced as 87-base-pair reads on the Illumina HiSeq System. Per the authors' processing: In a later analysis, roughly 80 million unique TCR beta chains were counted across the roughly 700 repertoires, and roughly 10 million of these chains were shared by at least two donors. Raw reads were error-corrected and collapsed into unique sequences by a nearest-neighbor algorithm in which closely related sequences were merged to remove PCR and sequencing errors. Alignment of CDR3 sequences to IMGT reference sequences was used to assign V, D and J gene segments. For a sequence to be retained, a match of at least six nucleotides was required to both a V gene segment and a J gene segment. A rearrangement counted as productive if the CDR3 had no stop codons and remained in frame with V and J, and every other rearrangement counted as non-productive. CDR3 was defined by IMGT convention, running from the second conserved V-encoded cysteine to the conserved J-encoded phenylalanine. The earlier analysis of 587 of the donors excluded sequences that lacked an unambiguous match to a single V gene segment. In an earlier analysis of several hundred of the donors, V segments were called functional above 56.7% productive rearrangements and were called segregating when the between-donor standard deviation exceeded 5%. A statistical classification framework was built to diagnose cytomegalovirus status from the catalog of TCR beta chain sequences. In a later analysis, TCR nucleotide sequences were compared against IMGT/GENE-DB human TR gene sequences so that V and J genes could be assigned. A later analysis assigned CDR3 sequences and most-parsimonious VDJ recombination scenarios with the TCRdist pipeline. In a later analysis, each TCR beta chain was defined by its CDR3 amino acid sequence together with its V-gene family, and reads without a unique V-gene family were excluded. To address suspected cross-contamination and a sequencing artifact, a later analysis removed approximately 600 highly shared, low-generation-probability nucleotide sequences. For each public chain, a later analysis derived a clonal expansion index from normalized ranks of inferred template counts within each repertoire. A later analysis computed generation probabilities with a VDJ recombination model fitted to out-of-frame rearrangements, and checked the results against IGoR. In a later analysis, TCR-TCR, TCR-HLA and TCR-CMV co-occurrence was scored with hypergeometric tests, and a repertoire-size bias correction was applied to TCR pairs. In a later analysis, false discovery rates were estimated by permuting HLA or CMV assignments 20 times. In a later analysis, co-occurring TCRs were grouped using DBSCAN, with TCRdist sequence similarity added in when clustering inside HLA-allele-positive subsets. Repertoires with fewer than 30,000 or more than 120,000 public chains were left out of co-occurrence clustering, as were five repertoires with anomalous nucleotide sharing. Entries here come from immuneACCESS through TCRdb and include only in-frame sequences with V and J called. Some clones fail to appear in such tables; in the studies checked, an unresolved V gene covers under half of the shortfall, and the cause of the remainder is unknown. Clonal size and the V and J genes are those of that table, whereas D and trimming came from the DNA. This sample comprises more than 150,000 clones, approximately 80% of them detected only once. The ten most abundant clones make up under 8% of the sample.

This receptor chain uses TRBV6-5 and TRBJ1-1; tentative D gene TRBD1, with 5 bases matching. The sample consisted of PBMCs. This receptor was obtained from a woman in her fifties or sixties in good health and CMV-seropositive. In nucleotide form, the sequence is TGTGCCAGCAGTTGGGGCCAGAACACTGAAGCTTTCTTT. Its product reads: CASSWGQNTEAFF.